This passage covers 20 T cell receptor beta chains from one sample sequenced in a study of molecular identifiers for immune sequencing clone quantification. TCRdb re-called the PCR reads with MiXCR, one entry per CDR3 protein. The table includes about 53,000 distinct CDR3 sequences, roughly 36% detected once. Source material: naive CD8+ T cells from blood, with Jurkat cell RNA spiked in. Subset reported: FACS-sorted CD8+CD4-CCR7+CD45RA+ naive T cells. These receptors all stem from a human donor in good health. Some libraries in this study had Jurkat cell RNA spiked in.

This clonotype was counted many times. The chain couples TRBV13 to TRBJ2-7, with 9 bases identical to TRBD2. V lost 4 bases, J lost 2 bases, and 3 bases stayed unmatched. The germline V gene has CDR1 PRHDT and CDR2 FYEKMQ (reference sequence). The CDR3 is 14 amino acids. Here the CDR3 reads CASSSTSGPYEQYF. CDR3 in DNA: TGTGCCAGCAGCTCGACTAGCGGCCCCTACGAGCAGTACTTC.

V is TRBV7-9 and J is TRBJ2-7; tentatively, D is TRBD2 (6 bases). This CDR3 is 14 amino acids long. The ends were cut back, 3 bases at V and 2 bases at J, with 11 bases in the middle. Germline CDR1 SEHNR, CDR2 FQNEAQ (reference sequence). The CDR3 sequence: CASSLVGGTYEQYF. The CDR3 DNA reads TGTGCCAGCAGCTTGGTTGGGGGGACCTACGAGCAGTACTTC.

As concerns this clonotype: An end of the junction does not agree with germline; a read error may underlie this. The chain combines TRBV12-3 or TRBV12-4 with TRBJ1-1; possibly TRBD1 for D (5 bases). The CDR3 has 14 residues. This chain's CDR3 is CSSLGSRVNTEAFF. The CDR3 nucleotides read TGTTCCAGCCTTGGGAGCAGGGTTAACACTGAAGCTTTCTTT.

As for this clonotype: Being one base from a much bigger clone, this may be a read error. The chain uses TRBV28 and TRBJ2-7; 10 bases agree with TRBD2. Germline V lookup: CDR1 MDHEN, CDR2 SYDVKM. There are 15 residues in the CDR3. This CDR3 reads CACSRGLAGVREQYF. CDR3 sequence (DNA): TGTGCCTGCAGCCGAGGGCTAGCGGGAGTTCGCGAGCAGTACTTC. Drawing the rest from reference TRBV28 and TRBJ2-7, the complete variable domain is DVKVTQSSRYLVKRTGEKVFLECVQDMDHENMFWYRQDPGLGLRLIYFSYDVKMKEKGDIPEGYSVSREKKERFSLILESASTNQTSMYLCACSRGLAGVREQYFGPGTRLTVT.

The chain joins TRBV5-3 to TRBJ2-5, with 8 bases that match TRBD1. TRBV5-3 is reported as an ORF; its role is uncertain. The CDR3 length is 16 residues. The J segment lost 0 bases and the V segment lost 8 bases, leaving 12 bases of the junction unmatched. DNA of the CDR3: TGTGCCAGCAGCCACGGGACAGGCTCGTACCAAGAGACCCAGTACTTC. Translation: CASSHGTGSYQETQYF.

A remark on this clonotype: This clone may be a read error of a much larger clone one base away. The chain couples TRBV28 to TRBJ1-6; D is undetermined. V was shortened by 2 bases and J by 13 bases, with 15 bases between the two germline ends. CDR3 size: 14 residues. Per germline, CDR1 MDHEN and CDR2 SYDVKM. The CDR3 here is CASSLRGVGGPLHF. The CDR3 region has the DNA TGTGCCAGCAGTTTAAGAGGAGTAGGTGGCCCCCTCCACTTT.

The table lists this clonotype with many counts. The V gene is TRBV7-2, the J gene TRBJ2-3; no clear D. This CDR3 has 15 amino acids. V was cut by 2 bases and J by 2 bases, with 11 bases left in between. CDR1 SGHTA and CDR2 FQGNSA come from the germline V gene. This chain's CDR3 is CASSLNPTDTDTQYF. The DNA of the CDR3 is TGTGCCAGCAGCTTAAACCCAACGGACACAGATACGCAGTATTTT.

This clonotype has at least ten counts. The chain links TRBV7-6 to TRBJ1-1; 7 bases fit TRBD1. J gave up 5 bases and V 5 bases, and 5 bases lay outside the gene matches. CDR1 and CDR2 (germline): SGHVS, FNYEAQ. CDR3 length: 13 amino acids. The CDR3 protein is CASSLTGRTEAFF. The CDR3 DNA sequence: TGTGCCAGCAGCCTGACAGGGAGGACTGAAGCTTTCTTT.

Turning to this clonotype: Possible read error: a much larger clone is one base away. This CDR3 is CARSLLPTTGEQFF. CDR3 sequence (DNA): TGTGCCAGAAGCTTACTCCCCACTACAGGGGAGCAGTTCTTC. V is TRBV11-2 and J is TRBJ2-1; maybe TRBD1 (6 bases). In germline, CDR1 is SGHAT, CDR2 FQNNGV. The CDR3 runs to 14 residues.

There are many counts of this clonotype. The V call is TRBV9, the J call TRBJ2-2; 10 positions match TRBD2. The CDR3 consists of 15 residues. CDR1 and CDR2 from the germline V gene are SGDLS and YYNGEE. The trim removed 3 bases at V and 3 bases at J, leaving 2 bases unmatched. The CDR3 here is CASSASGRDTGELFF. The CDR3 bases are TGTGCCAGCAGCGCTAGCGGGAGAGACACCGGGGAGCTGTTTTTT.

This clonotype showed up just a few times. CDR3 residues: CASSAGREGPYEQYF. In DNA, the CDR3 is TGTGCCAGCAGTGCCGGGCGGGAGGGTCCCTACGAGCAGTACTTC. V is TRBV5-4 and J is TRBJ2-7, with 9 nucleotides matching TRBD2. The CDR3 runs 15 residues. The ends lost 5 bases at V and 2 bases at J; junction bases unmatched: 8. Germline V gene lookup returns CDR1 SGHNT and CDR2 YYREEE (reference sequence).

The genes are TRBV2 and TRBJ1-1, with D unclear. Trimming pared 7 bases from V and 4 bases from J, leaving 7 bases between. The CDR3 sequence is 11 residues long. Per the germline V gene, CDR1 is SNHLY and CDR2 is FYNNEI. The CDR3 loop reads CASIRVTEAFF. The CDR3 nucleotides read TGTGCCAGCATCCGCGTCACTGAAGCTTTCTTT.

A remark on this clonotype: One base away lies a much larger clone, so this may be a sequencing read error. This CDR3 fails to terminate in the conserved phenylalanine or tryptophan, so it likely reflects a read error. The rearrangement joins TRBV29-1 to TRBJ2-3; D assignment may be TRBD1 or TRBD2 (5 bases each). With 4 bases removed from V and 4 bases from J, the gap between germline ends came to 15 bases. The CDR3 sequence is 14 residues long. The germline gives CDR1 SQVTM, CDR2 ANQGSEA. CDR3 amino acids: CSVVGEGSADTQYL. The CDR3 DNA follows: TGCAGCGTTGTGGGGGAAGGGTCTGCAGATACGCAGTATTTG.

The V and J genes are TRBV20-1 and TRBJ1-3; a possible D gene is TRBD1 (6 bases). This CDR3 spans 13 amino acids. Germline V gene lookup returns CDR1 DFQATT and CDR2 SNEGSKA (reference sequence). The germline V and J ends were trimmed by 4 bases and 4 bases, with 11 bases remaining between them. The CDR3: CSATQGWGNTIYF. The CDR3 DNA reads TGCAGTGCTACTCAGGGGTGGGGAAACACCATATATTTT.

This clonotype was picked up a small number of times. The genes are TRBV5-6 and TRBJ2-5; D not certain. Per germline, CDR1 SGHDT and CDR2 YYEEEE. V lost 2 bases, J lost 4 bases, and 6 bases lay in between. CDR3 length: 12 amino acids. The CDR3 nucleotides read TGTGCCAGCAGCTTAGCCGTAGAGACCCAGTACTTC. Protein sequence: CASSLAVETQYF.

In this sample, this clonotype turned up many times. The chain recombines TRBV6-5 with TRBJ1-5, with D uncertain. V dropped 5 bases and J dropped 5 bases, with 10 bases sitting between them. The CDR3 runs 13 residues. CDR1 is MNHEY and CDR2 is SVGAGI in the germline V gene. CDR3 DNA sequence: TGTGCCAGCAGTCCCATGGTCCATCAGCCCCAGCATTTT. Translating gives CASSPMVHQPQHF.

This clonotype appeared many times. The J gene is TRBJ2-7, the V gene TRBV5-6; no clear D. V dropped 0 bases and J dropped 1 base, with 5 bases sitting between them. Germline CDR1 is SGHDT and CDR2 is YYEEEE. The CDR3 spans 13 residues. CDR3 sequence: CASSLEWSYEQYF. As DNA, the CDR3 is TGTGCCAGCAGCTTGGAATGGTCCTACGAGCAGTACTTC.

This CDR3 reads CASSAGTGVQETQYF. CDR3 in DNA: TGTGCCAGCAGCGCCGGGACAGGGGTTCAAGAGACCCAGTACTTC. The chain combines TRBV11-2 with TRBJ2-5; 10 positions match TRBD1. The V segment lost 5 bases and the J segment 2 bases; nucleotides outside the gene matches: 5. The length of the CDR3 is 15 residues. The germline V gene has CDR1 SGHAT and CDR2 FQNNGV.

As concerns this clonotype: A read error may be the cause here, since a much bigger clone is one base away. The chain combines TRBV5-4 with TRBJ2-2; D possibly corresponds to TRBD2 (5 bases). This CDR3 contains 15 residues. CDR1 is SGHNT, CDR2 YYREEE, per germline (reference sequence). The CDR3, as DNA: TGTGCCAGCAGCCCCGTAGTGGGGAACACCGGGGAGCTGCTTTTT. Translating gives CASSPVVGNTGELLF.

The chain links TRBV6-5 to TRBJ2-3; a weak D match, TRBD2 (5 bases). The CDR3 extends over 17 amino acids. CDR1 MNHEY and CDR2 SVGAGI come from the germline V gene. V was pared by 2 bases and J by 1 base, with 16 bases between. CDR3 bases: TGTGCCAGCAGTTACCAACACGTCGGGAAAGGCACAGATACGCAGTATTTT. Its translation is CASSYQHVGKGTDTQYF.